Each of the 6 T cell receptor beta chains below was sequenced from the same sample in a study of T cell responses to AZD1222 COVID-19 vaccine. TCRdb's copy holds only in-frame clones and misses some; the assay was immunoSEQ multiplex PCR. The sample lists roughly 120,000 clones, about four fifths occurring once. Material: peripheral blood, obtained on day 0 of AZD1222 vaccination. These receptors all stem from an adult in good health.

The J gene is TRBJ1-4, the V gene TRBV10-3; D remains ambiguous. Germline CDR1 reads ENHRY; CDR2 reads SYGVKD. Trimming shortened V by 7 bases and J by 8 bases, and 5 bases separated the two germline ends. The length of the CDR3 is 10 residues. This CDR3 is CAIIREKLFF. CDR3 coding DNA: TGTGCCATCATCCGCGAAAAACTGTTTTTT.

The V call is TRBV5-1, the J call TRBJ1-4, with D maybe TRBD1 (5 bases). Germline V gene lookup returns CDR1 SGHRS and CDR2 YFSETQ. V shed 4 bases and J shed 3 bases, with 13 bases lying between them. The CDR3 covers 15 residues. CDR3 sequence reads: CASSLLGGSNEKLFF. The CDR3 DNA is TGCGCCAGCAGCCTCCTTGGGGGGTCTAATGAAAAACTGTTTTTT.

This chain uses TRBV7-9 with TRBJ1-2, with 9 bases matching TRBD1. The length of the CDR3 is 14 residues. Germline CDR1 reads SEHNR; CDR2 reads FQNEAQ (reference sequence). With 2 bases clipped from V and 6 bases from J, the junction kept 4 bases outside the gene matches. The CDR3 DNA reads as TGTGCCAGCAGCTTAAGGGGACAGGGTGATGGCTACACCTTC. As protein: CASSLRGQGDGYTF. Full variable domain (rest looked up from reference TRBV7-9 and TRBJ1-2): DTGVSQNPRHKITKRGQNVTFRCDPISEHNRLYWYRQTLGQGPEFLTYFQNEAQLEKSRLLSDRFSAERPKGSFSTLEIQRTEQGDSAMYLCASSLRGQGDGYTFGSGTRLTVV.

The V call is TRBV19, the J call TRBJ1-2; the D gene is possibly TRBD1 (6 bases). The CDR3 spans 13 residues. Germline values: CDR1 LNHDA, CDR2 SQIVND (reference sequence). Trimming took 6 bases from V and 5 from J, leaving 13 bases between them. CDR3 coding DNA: TGTGCCAGTAGCACCCTTCAGGGGTATGGCTACACCTTC. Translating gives CASSTLQGYGYTF.

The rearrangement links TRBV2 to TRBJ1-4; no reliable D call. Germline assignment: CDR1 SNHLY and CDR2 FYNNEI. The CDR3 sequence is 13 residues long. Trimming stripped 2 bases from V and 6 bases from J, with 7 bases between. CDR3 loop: CASSEQEDEKLFF. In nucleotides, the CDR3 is TGTGCCAGCAGTGAACAAGAGGATGAAAAACTGTTTTTT.

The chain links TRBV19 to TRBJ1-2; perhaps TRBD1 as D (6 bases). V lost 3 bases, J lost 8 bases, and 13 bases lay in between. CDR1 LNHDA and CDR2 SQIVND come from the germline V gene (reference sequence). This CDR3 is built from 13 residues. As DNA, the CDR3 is TGTGCCAGTAGTATGACAGGCCTTCGGGGCTACACCTTC. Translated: CASSMTGLRGYTF.